The sequence of this TCR beta chain was determined in a study of cytomegalovirus exposure and HLA in healthy donors. Study results and limitations: There were some V segments, including TRBV6-2 and TRBV6-3, excluded as indistinguishable. Reports described diagnosis of cytomegalovirus status by the classifier as highly specific and sensitive. V- and J-gene trimming of TCR beta was linked (in a later analysis) to a missense DCLRE1C variant.

Primers for the PCR totalled 60 Vbeta and 13 Jbeta. Clones were sequenced by immunoSEQ multiplex PCR, and TCRdb holds only the in-frame ones, with some missing. This table holds roughly 160,000 clones, about four fifths found once. Notes on this clone: Its antigen is still unknown.

CDR1 MNHEY and CDR2 SVGAGI come from the germline V gene. This CDR3 is built from 16 residues. V gave up 0 bases and J gave up 1 base, with 10 bases separating them. Sequences were obtained from PBMCs. The rearrangement joins TRBV6-5 to TRBJ2-1; perhaps TRBD2 as D (6 bases). The clonotype originates from a boy younger than 10 in good health and CMV-seronegative. In DNA form, the CDR3 reads TGTGCCAGCAGTTACTCCCGCGGGGAATCCTACAATGAGCAGTTCTTC. Its protein is CASSYSRGESYNEQFF.